The 16 T cell receptor beta chains listed next were all sequenced from one sample in a study of T-cell memory formation after mild COVID-19. TCRdb re-called the 5' RACE reads through MiXCR, storing one row per CDR3 protein. This table holds about 210,000 distinct CDR3 sequences, about 10% found once. Sequenced sample: PBMCs or a T cell subset sorted from them (not recorded which). The receptors were sampled from a man aged 18 to 29 who had mild COVID-19 (a few samples of this study predate the infection). Cell type and time point are not known.

This clonotype was seen repeatedly, ten times or more. The chain is built from TRBV2 and TRBJ2-6; 9 bases match TRBD1. Germline loops: CDR1 SNHLY, CDR2 FYNNEI. This CDR3 is 15 amino acids long. Trimming removed 4 bases from V and 2 bases from J; junction bases left unmatched: 0. The DNA for the CDR3 is TGTGCCAGCAGTGGGGACAGGGCTGGGGCCAACGTCCTGACTTTC. As protein: CASSGDRAGANVLTF.

This clonotype has more than one count but fewer than ten. The CDR3 DNA reads as TGTGCCAGCAGCGCTGGGACAGGGGTAGGCATCGGGGAGCTGTTTTTT. Amino acid sequence: CASSAGTGVGIGELFF. The chain combines TRBV9 with TRBJ2-2; 10 bases agree with TRBD1. Looked up from germline, CDR1 is SGDLS and CDR2 is YYNGEE. This CDR3 contains 16 residues. With V trimmed by 3 bases and J by 7 bases, 9 bases remained unmatched.

The V gene is TRBV4-2, the J gene TRBJ2-7; no reliable D call. Germline CDR1 is LGHNA and CDR2 is YNFKEQ. This CDR3 has 14 amino acids. V shed 0 bases and J shed 4 bases, with 10 bases lying between them. The CDR3 DNA reads as TGTGCCAGCAGCCAAGACACCCTCTATTACGAGCAGTACTTC. Protein sequence: CASSQDTLYYEQYF.

This clonotype was counted ten times or more. CDR3 DNA sequence: TGCAGCGCTGACGTATGGCCGAGGGGCACCGGGGAGCTGTTTTTT. This gives the protein CSADVWPRGTGELFF. V and J are TRBV29-1 and TRBJ2-2; TRBD1 or TRBD2 may be the D gene (5 bases each). The CDR3 runs 15 residues. The ends were cut back, 7 bases at V and 4 bases at J, with 19 bases in the middle. CDR1 is SQVTM and CDR2 is ANQGSEA in the germline V gene.

The chain carries TRBV5-4 and TRBJ2-7, with no clear D. V lost 1 base, J lost 7 bases, and 9 bases lay in between. CDR1 SGHNT and CDR2 YYREEE come from the germline V gene (reference sequence). The CDR3 sequence is 12 residues long. The CDR3, as DNA: TGTGCCAGCAGCTTGTTTGGGTGGGAGCAGTACTTC. Residues: CASSLFGWEQYF.

The genes are TRBV20-1 and TRBJ2-5; the match to TRBD1 covers 11 bases. Germline assignment: CDR1 DFQATT and CDR2 SNEGSKA (reference sequence). V lost 2 bases, J lost 2 bases, and 4 bases stayed unmatched. This CDR3 is built from 15 residues. For the CDR3, the DNA is TGCAGTGCTAGAAGGCGGGACAGGGGGCAAGAGACCCAGTACTTC. Translated: CSARRRDRGQETQYF.

The chain has TRBV6-5 and TRBJ1-2; tentative D call: TRBD1 (6 bases). CDR3 length: 13 residues. Trimming took off 6 bases at V and 6 bases at J, with 14 bases between the two ends. Germline V lookup: CDR1 MNHEY, CDR2 SVGAGI. The CDR3: CASREQGPDGYTF. The CDR3 DNA is TGTGCCAGCAGAGAACAGGGTCCTGATGGCTACACCTTC.

This clonotype occurred a few times. This chain joins TRBV3-1 and TRBJ1-4; D uncertain. The CDR3 length is 11 residues. V lost 3 bases and J lost 8, with 4 bases in between. CDR1 is LGHDT, CDR2 YNNKEL, per germline (reference sequence). For the CDR3, the DNA is TGTGCCAGCAGCCATGGCGAAAAACTGTTTTTT. As protein: CASSHGEKLFF.

The J gene is TRBJ2-7, the V gene TRBV29-1, with D possibly TRBD1 on 6 matching bases. V was cut by 0 bases and J by 4 bases, with 16 bases left in between. This CDR3 is 15 amino acids long. Germline V CDR1 and CDR2: SQVTM, ANQGSEA. CDR3 sequence reads: CSVEDQIGGWYEQYF. The CDR3 region has the DNA TGCAGCGTTGAAGATCAAATAGGGGGATGGTACGAGCAGTACTTC.

This clonotype was detected only a few times. The chain's CDR3 is CASSLLRNRPYGYTF. CDR3 nucleotide sequence: TGTGCCAGCAGCTTATTGCGGAACCGGCCCTATGGCTACACCTTC. This sequence joins TRBV11-2 and TRBJ1-2; no reliable D call. The V gene's germline CDR1 is SGHAT and CDR2 FQNNGV. The CDR3 sequence is 15 residues long. V dropped 2 bases and J dropped 4 bases, with 14 bases sitting between them.

The chain has TRBV3-1 and TRBJ2-5; D possibly corresponds to TRBD2 (5 bases). This CDR3 is 13 amino acids long. CDR1 is LGHDT and CDR2 is YNNKEL in the germline V gene (reference sequence). Trimming took 4 bases from V and 2 from J, leaving 8 bases between them. The DNA for the CDR3 is TGTGCCAGCAGCCGACGGGGACAAGAGACCCAGTACTTC. Residues: CASSRRGQETQYF.

This clonotype showed up many times. This chain links TRBV20-1 with TRBJ2-3; D gene ambiguous. With 8 bases removed from V and 3 bases from J, the gap between germline ends came to 9 bases. The germline V gene has CDR1 DFQATT and CDR2 SNEGSKA (reference sequence). The CDR3 totals 11 residues. The CDR3: CSCRPTDTQYF. The CDR3 DNA reads TGCAGTTGCCGGCCGACAGATACGCAGTATTTT.

This clonotype has just a few counts. The chain uses TRBV12-3 or TRBV12-4 and TRBJ2-7, with TRBD1 identical over 7 bases. The J segment lost 3 bases and the V segment lost 6 bases, leaving 8 bases of the junction unmatched. The CDR3 runs 14 residues. CDR3 sequence: CASSQRQGHYEQYF. CDR3 nucleotide sequence: TGTGCCAGCAGCCAGAGACAGGGTCACTACGAGCAGTACTTC.

This clonotype was seen a handful of times. The CDR3 sequence is CASSEVAGHEQFF. DNA of the CDR3: TGCGCCAGCAGTGAGGTGGCGGGCCATGAGCAGTTCTTC. The chain carries TRBV10-1 and TRBJ2-1, with D tentatively TRBD2 (5 bases). CDR3 size: 13 residues. CDR1 is WNHNN and CDR2 is SYGVQD in the germline V gene (reference sequence). With 2 bases removed from V and 8 bases from J, the gap between germline ends came to 10 bases.

This CDR3 is CASSFLSGYTGNTIYF. The CDR3 bases are TGTGCCAGCAGCTTTCTTTCAGGGTACACTGGAAACACCATATATTTT. The V and J genes are TRBV7-6 and TRBJ1-3, with a possible D match to TRBD1 (5 bases). V lost 3 bases to trimming and J lost 2 bases, with 14 bases between them. Germline V gene sequence: CDR1 SGHVS, CDR2 FNYEAQ. The CDR3 runs to 16 residues.

V is TRBV12-3 or TRBV12-4 and J is TRBJ1-1, with D perhaps matching TRBD1 (6 bases). This CDR3 region has 13 residues. The V and J ends lost 6 bases and 11 bases respectively, with 19 bases between them. CDR3 DNA: TGTGCCAGCAGACCTGGGTCAGGGGAGATCGCTTTCTTT. Translation: CASRPGSGEIAFF.